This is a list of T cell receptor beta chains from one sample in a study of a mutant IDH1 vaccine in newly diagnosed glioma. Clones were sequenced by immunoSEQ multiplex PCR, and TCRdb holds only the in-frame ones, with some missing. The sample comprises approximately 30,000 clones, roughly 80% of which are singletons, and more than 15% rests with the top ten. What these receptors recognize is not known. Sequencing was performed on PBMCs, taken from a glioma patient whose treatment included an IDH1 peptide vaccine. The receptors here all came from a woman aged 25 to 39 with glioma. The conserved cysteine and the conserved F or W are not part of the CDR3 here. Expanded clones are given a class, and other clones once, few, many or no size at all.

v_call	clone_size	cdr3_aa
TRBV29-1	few	SLPWTGDAGELF
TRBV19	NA	ASSERQGAEGGYT
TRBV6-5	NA	ASSQPGQAWGQY
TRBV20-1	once	SASGPYGYT
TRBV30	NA	AWSVPGLAGRGEQY
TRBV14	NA	ASSPGGALTGELF
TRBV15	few	ATSSGDRGDQPQH
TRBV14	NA	ASSQRGSYEQY
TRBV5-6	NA	ASSLKDRIHEQY
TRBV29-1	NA	SVQGQGNTGELF
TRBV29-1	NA	SVVRGGNTEAF
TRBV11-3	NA	ASSLEETQY
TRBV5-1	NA	ASSPETGGYGYT
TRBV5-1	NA	ASSLLAGAVREQY
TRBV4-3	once	ASSQDRMVNTEAF
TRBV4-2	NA	ASSQDGKPQH
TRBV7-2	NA	ASSLPLGPIKGYT
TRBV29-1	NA	SVVTGGEQY
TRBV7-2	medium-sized	ASSLERGMKPQH
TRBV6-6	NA	ASSYSSGTSTSPLH
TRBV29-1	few	SGWAANTEAF
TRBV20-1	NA	SAAQNTEAF
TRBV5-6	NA	ASSLEPFYGYT
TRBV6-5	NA	ASSTKARGVYEQY
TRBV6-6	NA	ASRPDRGTQY
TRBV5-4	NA	ASSSGLAGGPSYEQY
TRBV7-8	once	ASSDAFPPWRGRQETQY
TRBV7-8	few	ASSPLGTMGYNEQF
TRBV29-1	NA	SVEDAGLNTGELF
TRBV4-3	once	ASSPGLSNTEAF
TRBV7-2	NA	ASSLVWGDYNEQF
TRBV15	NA	ATSSAPGQGRSPLH
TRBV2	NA	ASSRGGGNTIY
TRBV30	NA	AWSSWAGANVLT
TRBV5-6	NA	ASSLLRGPNEKLF
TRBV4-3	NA	ASSLLTGEDTEAF
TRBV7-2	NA	ASSLGVGAVGNTEAF
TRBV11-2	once	ASSLDLLTTDTQY
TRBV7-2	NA	ASSFAGNTIY
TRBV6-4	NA	ASSGPGHL
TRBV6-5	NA	ASRKQEFTDTQY
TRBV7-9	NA	ASSFRGFDYGYT
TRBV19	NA	ASSTWGGTNEKLF
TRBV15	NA	ATSRDFLRTSVPDTQY
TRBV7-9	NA	ASSPKGGLGLNTEAF
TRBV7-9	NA	ASIRFSTDTQY
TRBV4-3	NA	ASSQLAGGEQY
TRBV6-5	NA	ASRVTGTYGGYT
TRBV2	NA	ASSESTGGRTEAF
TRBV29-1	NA	SAGEATGPSGNTIY
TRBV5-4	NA	ASSPTGYKEQY
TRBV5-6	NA	ASSLGQAFVGGGTDTQY
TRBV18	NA	ASSDGSSYNEQF
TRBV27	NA	ASSSSDPPNEQY
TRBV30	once	AWTVEGGYT
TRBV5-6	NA	ASSLNLALETQY
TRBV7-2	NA	ASTFRGRDGEAF
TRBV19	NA	ASSIAGPYGYT